This passage covers 2 T cell receptor beta chains from one sample sequenced in a study of blood T cell repertoires in COVID-19. Sequenced by immunoSEQ multiplex PCR; TCRdb stores in-frame clones only, minus some. This table holds roughly 300,000 clones, 81% found once. The sample taken for sequencing was peripheral blood. These receptors were obtained from a woman in her sixties with active or convalescent COVID-19.

The rearrangement links TRBV15 to TRBJ2-7; TRBD2 might be the D (5 bases). Germline-derived CDR1 and CDR2 are LNHNV and YYDKDF (reference sequence). The length of the CDR3 is 15 residues. V shed 2 bases and J shed 3 bases, with 14 bases lying between them. The CDR3 sequence: CATSRSRGNVYEQYF. The CDR3 nucleotides read TGTGCCACCAGCAGATCTAGAGGGAACGTCTACGAGCAGTACTTC. The full variable domain, with the rest looked up from reference TRBV15 and TRBJ2-7, is DAMVIQNPRYQVTQFGKPVTLSCSQTLNHNVMYWYQQKSSQAPKLLFHYYDKDFNNEADTPDNFQSRRPNTSFCFLDIRSPGLGDTAMYLCATSRSRGNVYEQYFGPGTRLTVT.

This rearrangement joins TRBV12-3 or TRBV12-4 to TRBJ1-2, with TRBD1 as a possible D gene (5 bases). This CDR3 is built from 13 residues. Trimming took off 3 bases at V and 6 bases at J, with 11 bases between the two ends. The chain's CDR3 is CASSFRGDHGYTF. In DNA, the CDR3 is TGTGCCAGCAGTTTCCGGGGGGACCATGGCTACACCTTC.